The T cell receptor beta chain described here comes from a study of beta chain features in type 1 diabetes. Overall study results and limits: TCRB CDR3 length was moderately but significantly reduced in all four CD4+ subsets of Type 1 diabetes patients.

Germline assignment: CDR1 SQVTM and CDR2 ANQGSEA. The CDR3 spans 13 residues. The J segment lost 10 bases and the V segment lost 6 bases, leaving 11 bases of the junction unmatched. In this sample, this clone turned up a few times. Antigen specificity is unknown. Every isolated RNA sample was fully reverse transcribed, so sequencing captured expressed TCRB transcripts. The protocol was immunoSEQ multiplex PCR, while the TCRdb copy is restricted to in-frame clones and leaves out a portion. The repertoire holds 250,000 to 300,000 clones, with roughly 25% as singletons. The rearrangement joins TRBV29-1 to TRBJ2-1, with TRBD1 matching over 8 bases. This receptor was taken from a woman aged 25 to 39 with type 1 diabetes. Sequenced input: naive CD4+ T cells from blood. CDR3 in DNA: TGCAGCGTCGTCGGGTCAGGGGGCCTGGAGCAGTTCTTC. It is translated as CSVVGSGGLEQFF.